Presented here are 26 T cell receptor beta chains from one specimen sequenced in a study of graft-versus-host responses after intestinal transplantation. Method: immunoSEQ multiplex PCR; TCRdb's copy keeps in-frame clones and lacks some. Of roughly 89,000 clones listed, around 92% are singletons. Their recognized antigens are unknown. Source: unstimulated CD4+ T cells sorted from spleen or lymph node cells, taken before intestinal transplant. The receptors come from a human donor who received an intestinal transplant.

The J gene is TRBJ2-7, the V gene TRBV11-1; D unclear. The V gene lost 5 bases and the J gene lost 7 bases, with 12 bases spanning the gap. Looked up from germline, CDR1 is SGHAT and CDR2 is FQDESV (reference sequence). This CDR3 spans 12 amino acids. The CDR3: CASSPRREEQYF. The CDR3 nucleotides are TGTGCCAGCAGCCCCCGCCGAGAAGAGCAGTACTTC.

This clone was seen just once. CDR3 in amino acids: CASSTRDWGDYGYTF. The CDR3, as DNA: TGTGCCAGCAGCACCCGGGACTGGGGAGACTATGGCTACACCTTC. The genes are TRBV7-9 and TRBJ1-2; maybe TRBD1 (5 bases). V was cut by 5 bases and J by 3 bases, with 16 bases left in between. CDR1 SEHNR and CDR2 FQNEAQ come from the germline V gene (reference sequence). The CDR3 spans 15 residues.

The chain couples TRBV2 to TRBJ2-5; the D is unclear. The CDR3 consists of 13 residues. The V gene's germline CDR1 is SNHLY and CDR2 FYNNEI. Trimming took off 5 bases at V and 5 bases at J, with 12 bases between the two ends. The CDR3 DNA reads TGTGCCAGCAGTCGAGACCAAGCGGAGACCCAGTACTTC. Encoded protein: CASSRDQAETQYF. The full variable domain, with the rest looked up from reference TRBV2 and TRBJ2-5, is EPEVTQTPSHQVTQMGQEVILRCVPISNHLYFYWYRQILGQKVEFLVSFYNNEISEKSEIFDDQFSVERPDGSNFTLKIRSTKLEDSAMYFCASSRDQAETQYFGPGTRLLVL.

The rearrangement uses TRBV5-1 and TRBJ2-3; D might be TRBD1 (5 bases). The germline V gene encodes CDR1 SGHRS and CDR2 YFSETQ. This CDR3 comprises 15 residues. Trimming left V 0 bases short and J 2 bases short, with 10 bases between. The CDR3 sequence: CASSLARAFTDTQYF. The CDR3, as DNA: TGCGCCAGCAGCTTGGCCAGGGCATTCACAGATACGCAGTATTTT.

V is TRBV30 and J is TRBJ2-1, with D perhaps TRBD1 (5 bases). This CDR3 spans 13 amino acids. Germline CDR1 is GTSNPN and CDR2 is SVGIG (reference sequence). Trimming stripped 0 bases from V and 8 bases from J, with 11 bases between. This CDR3 is CAWSVRARDEQFF. The CDR3, as DNA: TGTGCCTGGAGTGTACGGGCCAGGGATGAGCAGTTCTTC.

The rearrangement links TRBV7-2 to TRBJ2-1, with 8 positions matching TRBD2. V gave up 7 bases and J gave up 0 bases; unmatched junction bases: 8. Germline V gene sequence: CDR1 SGHTA, CDR2 FQGNSA. The CDR3 is made up of 16 amino acids. The DNA of the CDR3 is TGTGCCAGCACAAATCCCGGGACTAGCTCCTACAATGAGCAGTTCTTC. Translated: CASTNPGTSSYNEQFF.

The J gene is TRBJ1-1, the V gene TRBV6-5; 8 bases fit TRBD1. Germline trimming cut 6 bases from V and 5 bases from J; bases unmatched to any gene: 11. Germline CDR1 is MNHEY and CDR2 is SVGAGI. This CDR3 spans 15 amino acids. The CDR3 here is CASRHLPGGNTEAFF. The DNA of the CDR3 is TGTGCCAGCAGACACCTGCCAGGGGGCAATACTGAAGCTTTCTTT.

The chain is built from TRBV6-5 and TRBJ2-2; the D gene is possibly TRBD2 (7 bases). This CDR3 is 15 amino acids long. Per germline, CDR1 MNHEY and CDR2 SVGAGI. Trimming stripped 2 bases from V and 6 bases from J, with 13 bases between. DNA for the CDR3: TGTGCCAGCAGTTACGGGGGGGCTCGGGCCGGGGAGCTGTTTTTT. Translation gives CASSYGGARAGELFF.

The J gene is TRBJ2-7, the V gene TRBV30; maybe TRBD2 (6 bases). This CDR3 contains 13 residues. V was pared by 3 bases and J by 3 bases, with 12 bases between. Per germline, CDR1 GTSNPN and CDR2 SVGIG (reference sequence). The CDR3, as DNA: TGTGCCTGGAGGGGGCGGGGATACTACGAGCAGTACTTC. This encodes CAWRGRGYYEQYF. The whole variable domain, filled in from reference TRBV30 and TRBJ2-7, reads SQTIHQWPATLVQPVGSPLSLECTVEGTSNPNLYWYRQAAGRGLQLLFYSVGIGQISSEVPQNLSASRPQDRQFILSSKKLLLSDSGFYLCAWRGRGYYEQYFGPGTRLTVT.

J is TRBJ2-7 and V is TRBV19; D may be TRBD1 (6 bases). V lost 4 bases to trimming and J lost 2 bases, with 12 bases between them. CDR3 length equals 14 residues. Germline loops: CDR1 LNHDA, CDR2 SQIVND (reference sequence). The CDR3 bases are TGTGCCAGTAGTAGAACGACAGGCGCCTACGAGCAGTACTTC. It translates to CASSRTTGAYEQYF.

This clone has just one count. The chain has TRBV5-1 and TRBJ1-6; D call uncertain. This CDR3 spans 14 amino acids. Germline-derived CDR1 and CDR2 are SGHRS and YFSETQ. The V and J ends lost 4 bases and 7 bases respectively, with 12 bases between them. The CDR3 sequence: CASSLRTGNSPLHF. The CDR3 coding sequence is TGCGCCAGCAGCCTCCGGACGGGAAATTCACCCCTCCACTTT.

The chain couples TRBV5-1 to TRBJ1-3, with a tentative D call TRBD1 (5 bases). V lost 8 bases to trimming and J lost 0 bases, with 9 bases between them. CDR1 and CDR2 from the germline V gene are SGHRS and YFSETQ. CDR3 length: 13 residues. The CDR3, as DNA: TGCGCCAGTCGAGACAGCTCTGGAAACACCATATATTTT. Translating gives CASRDSSGNTIYF.

In DNA form, the CDR3 reads TGTGCCAGCAGTCATATTAGCGGGGGGGCCCCAGAGACCCAGTACTTC. Residues: CASSHISGGAPETQYF. The chain links TRBV27 to TRBJ2-5; 11 positions match TRBD2. CDR3 length: 16 residues. Germline CDR1 MNHEY, CDR2 SMNVEV (reference sequence). Unmatched junction bases numbered 9, after V lost 5 bases and J lost 4 bases.

This clone occurred once. The chain uses TRBV5-1 and TRBJ2-7; 9 bases align to TRBD1. The CDR3 extends over 15 amino acids. V gave up 0 bases and J gave up 5 bases; unmatched junction bases: 6. From germline, CDR1 is SGHRS and CDR2 YFSETQ. CDR3 amino acids: CASSLEGQGSHEQYF. Written as DNA, the CDR3 is TGCGCCAGCAGCTTGGAAGGACAGGGGTCCCACGAGCAGTACTTC.

This clone came up once. V and J are TRBV7-2 and TRBJ1-2; 12 nucleotides line up with TRBD1. In germline, CDR1 is SGHTA, CDR2 FQGNSA. Trimming took 5 bases from V and 3 from J; bases not matched to a gene: 4. The CDR3 is 15 amino acids. DNA for the CDR3: TGTGCCAGCAGCCGGGACAGGGGGCGAGACTATGGCTACACCTTC. Residues: CASSRDRGRDYGYTF.

The chain joins TRBV10-3 to TRBJ2-3, with 8 bases fitting TRBD2. J lost 0 bases, V lost 3 bases, and 5 bases had no gene match. This CDR3 spans 16 amino acids. Germline-derived CDR1 and CDR2 are ENHRY and SYGVKD. CDR3 coding DNA: TGTGCCATCAGTGATAGAGCGGGGGCCAGCACAGATACGCAGTATTTT. As protein: CAISDRAGASTDTQYF.

V usage is TRBV7-2 and J usage is TRBJ1-3, with D possibly being TRBD1 (6 bases). Germline CDR1 is SGHTA and CDR2 is FQGNSA. The ends were cut back, 0 bases at V and 0 bases at J, with 9 bases in the middle. The CDR3 extends over 16 amino acids. The CDR3 region is CASSLAGAFSGNTIYF. The CDR3 DNA sequence: TGTGCCAGCAGCTTAGCGGGGGCGTTCTCTGGAAACACCATATATTTT. Based on the CDR3 plus reference TRBV7-2 and TRBJ1-3, the full variable domain is GAGVSQSPSNKVTEKGKDVELRCDPISGHTALYWYRQSLGQGLEFLIYFQGNSAPDKSGLPSDRFSAERTGGSVSTLTIQRTQQEDSAVYLCASSLAGAFSGNTIYFGEGSWLTVV.

This chain uses TRBV7-8 with TRBJ2-1; TRBD1 aligns across 8 bases. The germline V gene has CDR1 SGHVS and CDR2 FQNEAQ. The CDR3 runs 18 residues. Unmatched junction bases numbered 14, after V lost 1 base and J lost 6 bases. The CDR3 nucleotides are TGTGCCAGCAGCTTAGTAGTGAGGGGACAGGCGTGGAGCAATGAGCAGTTCTTC. This encodes CASSLVVRGQAWSNEQFF.

This chain joins TRBV6-5 and TRBJ2-1; 8 bases align to TRBD2. The CDR3 loop spans 16 amino acids. Germline V gives CDR1 MNHEY, CDR2 SVGAGI. V lost 0 bases, J lost 6 bases, and 7 bases stayed unmatched. Here the CDR3 DNA reads TGTGCCAGCAGTTACTCTTTGCAGCGGGGGCTCAATGAGCAGTTCTTC. It is translated as CASSYSLQRGLNEQFF.

The chain recombines TRBV5-6 with TRBJ2-7; 8 nucleotides line up with TRBD1. CDR3 length equals 14 residues. Unmatched junction bases numbered 3, after V lost 4 bases and J lost 0 bases. Germline-derived CDR1 and CDR2 are SGHDT and YYEEEE. The CDR3 sequence: CASSVDRASYEQYF. The CDR3 DNA sequence: TGTGCCAGCAGCGTGGACAGGGCCTCCTACGAGCAGTACTTC.

The gene calls are TRBV6-5 and TRBJ1-1; 7 nucleotides match TRBD1. Trimming took 3 bases from V and 5 from J; bases not matched to a gene: 9. Germline-derived CDR1 and CDR2 are MNHEY and SVGAGI. The CDR3 sequence is 15 residues long. Here the CDR3 DNA reads TGTGCCAGCAGTTATTTGCCTCTGACAGGGACTGAAGCTTTCTTT. Translated: CASSYLPLTGTEAFF.

The chain joins TRBV4-3 to TRBJ2-3, with 8 bases aligning to TRBD2. J lost 6 bases, V lost 2 bases, and 10 bases had no gene match. This CDR3 contains 16 residues. Germline V lookup: CDR1 LGHNA, CDR2 YSLEER. The CDR3 loop is CASSQSAGAVGDTQYF. The CDR3 nucleotides read TGCGCCAGCAGCCAATCAGCGGGGGCCGTGGGGGATACGCAGTATTTT.

This sequence joins TRBV9 and TRBJ2-7, with 8 bases fitting TRBD2. The CDR3 length is 14 residues. Per germline, CDR1 SGDLS and CDR2 YYNGEE. Germline trimming cut 4 bases from V and 4 bases from J; bases unmatched to any gene: 7. The CDR3 region is CASSPGGALYEQYF. For the CDR3, the DNA is TGTGCCAGCAGCCCCGGGGGGGCCCTATACGAGCAGTACTTC.

The table lists this clone with a few counts. The V gene is TRBV14, the J gene TRBJ1-1; TRBD1 agrees at 9 bases. The J segment lost 4 bases and the V segment lost 2 bases, leaving 14 bases of the junction unmatched. The CDR3 has 18 amino acids. Per germline, CDR1 SGHDN and CDR2 FVKESK. The CDR3: CASSQRAFRDRDFTEAFF. CDR3 nucleotides: TGTGCCAGCAGCCAAAGGGCTTTCCGGGACAGGGATTTCACTGAAGCTTTCTTT. The whole variable domain, remainder taken from reference TRBV14 and TRBJ1-1, is EAGVTQFPSHSVIEKGQTVTLRCDPISGHDNLYWYRRVMGKEIKFLLHFVKESKQDESGMPNNRFLAERTGGTYSTLKVQPAELEDSGVYFCASSQRAFRDRDFTEAFFGQGTRLTVV.

V and J are TRBV4-1 and TRBJ1-6; D gene uncertain. Deletions cut 2 bases from V and 7 bases from J, with 12 bases between. Germline lookup yields CDR1 MGHRA and CDR2 YSYEKL. CDR3 length: 15 amino acids. The CDR3 DNA reads TGCGCCAGCAGCCAAATCGGAGGGTTGAATTCACCCCTCCACTTT. Translated, it gives CASSQIGGLNSPLHF.

J is TRBJ2-3 and V is TRBV7-2, with 11 bases fitting TRBD2. The CDR3 is made up of 15 amino acids. With 6 bases clipped from V and 7 bases from J, the junction kept 9 bases outside the gene matches. In germline, CDR1 is SGHTA, CDR2 FQGNSA. Here the CDR3 reads CASSRLAGFGHTQYF. CDR3 DNA sequence: TGTGCCAGCAGTAGACTAGCGGGGTTCGGTCATACGCAGTATTTT.